This is a list of T cell receptor beta chains from one sample in a study of cytomegalovirus exposure and HLA in healthy donors. Libraries were prepared by immunoSEQ multiplex PCR; TCRdb keeps only in-frame clonotypes and omits some of them. The table shows around 200,000 clones, with about 80% occurring only once. What was sequenced was PBMCs. The receptor source for this set is a woman aged 55-75 years in good health and CMV-seropositive. Both conserved end residues are part of each CDR3. The D gene is left open where the match is weak. The size entry is marked missing in some rows and otherwise reads once, few, many or a size class.

D gene	V gene	clone size	J gene	CDR3 DNA	CDR3 protein
TRBD1	TRBV18	-	TRBJ1-1	TGTGCCAGCTCACCGACAGGGGTGAACACTGAAGCTTTCTTT	CASSPTGVNTEAFF
-	TRBV19	-	TRBJ1-2	TGTGCCAGTAGTCTCGGAGGGGACGGCTACACCTTC	CASSLGGDGYTF
-	TRBV7-9	-	TRBJ1-2	TGTGCCAGCAGCTTTCAGGGCGCCTCGGATGGCTACACCTTC	CASSFQGASDGYTF
TRBD2	TRBV6-5	-	TRBJ2-7	TGTGCCAGCAGACCGGAAGCGGGAGCGATCTACGAGCAGTACTTC	CASRPEAGAIYEQYF
TRBD2	TRBV19	-	TRBJ2-7	TGTGCCAGTAGTCCCCGGACTAGTATGAGCGAAACCTACGAGCAGTACTTC	CASSPRTSMSETYEQYF
-	TRBV28	-	TRBJ1-1	TGTGCCAGCAGTTTACCCGCAGCGTTGAACACTGAAGCTTTCTTT	CASSLPAALNTEAFF
TRBD1	TRBV20-1	once	TRBJ1-2	TGCAGTGCTAGTCTTGGACAGGGGGACACCTTC	CSASLGQGDTF
-	TRBV5-1	-	TRBJ2-2	TGCGCCAGCTTGGAGGGAGTCGGCACCGGGGAGCTGTTTTTT	CASLEGVGTGELFF
-	TRBV7-3	-	TRBJ2-6	TGTGCCAGCAGCTTAATTCCCCTCTCTGGGGCCAACGTCCTGACTTTC	CASSLIPLSGANVLTF
TRBD1	TRBV18	-	TRBJ1-5	TGTGCCAGCTCACCCGGGACAGACCCGAATCAGCCCCAGCATTTT	CASSPGTDPNQPQHF
TRBD1	TRBV5-4	-	TRBJ2-5	TGTGCCAGCAGCGGAGGACAGGGGGAGACCCAGTACTTC	CASSGGQGETQYF
-	TRBV30	-	TRBJ1-5	TGTGCCTGGAGACTTCCCGGGGGGCTGGGTCAGCCCCAGCATTTT	CAWRLPGGLGQPQHF
TRBD1	TRBV9	-	TRBJ1-4	TGTGCCAGCAGCGTACGGGACAGTGACGAAAAACTGTTTTTT	CASSVRDSDEKLFF
TRBD1	TRBV19	-	TRBJ2-2	TGTGCCAGTAGGAGCCGGGACAGGGTAAAAACCGGGGAGCTGTTTTTT	CASRSRDRVKTGELFF
TRBD2	TRBV19	-	TRBJ2-5	TGTGCCAGTAGTATGCTGCGGGGGGTCCAAGAGACCCAGTACTTC	CASSMLRGVQETQYF
-	TRBV2	-	TRBJ1-5	TGTGCCAGCACGGTTGGGGCAGGCCTTAGCCAGCCCCAGCATTTT	CASTVGAGLSQPQHF
TRBD2	TRBV11-3	once	TRBJ2-2	TGTGCCAGCAGCTCCGGGACTAGCGGGGATGCTGGGGAGCTGTTTTTT	CASSSGTSGDAGELFF
-	TRBV6-5	-	TRBJ1-2	TGTGCCAGCAGCCCACAGGGAAGCCTTGGCTACACCTTC	CASSPQGSLGYTF
-	TRBV6-1	-	TRBJ1-3	TGTGCCAGGGGACCGGGGGGGGACACCATATATTTT	CARGPGGDTIYF
-	TRBV5-1	-	TRBJ1-5	TGCGCCAGCAGCTACGGGACTCATGATCAGCCCCAGCATTTT	CASSYGTHDQPQHF
TRBD1	TRBV6-1	once	TRBJ1-4	TGTGCCAGCAGGTGGACAGGGGGGAATGAAAAACTGTTTTTT	CASRWTGGNEKLFF
TRBD1	TRBV19	-	TRBJ1-2	TGTGCCAGTAGGCCGGGACAGGGAGTGGGTGGCTACACCTTC	CASRPGQGVGGYTF
TRBD2	TRBV30	-	TRBJ2-7	TGTGCCTGGAGCCTGGGCCCGACTAGCGGGGGCCCGACCTACGAGCAGTACTTC	CAWSLGPTSGGPTYEQYF
-	TRBV28	-	TRBJ2-7	TGTGCCAGCATCCGGGGAGCCTCCTACGAGCAGTACTTC	CASIRGASYEQYF
TRBD1	TRBV13	-	TRBJ1-1	TGTGCCAGCAGTTCAACAGGGGGAAGGACTGAAGCTTTCTTT	CASSSTGGRTEAFF
TRBD1	TRBV19	-	TRBJ1-2	TGTGCCAGTAGCAGACAGGGACACTATGGCTACACCTTC	CASSRQGHYGYTF
TRBD2	TRBV9	few	TRBJ2-1	TGTGCCAGCAGCCCACTAGCGGGAGGGCCCCATGAGCAGTTCTTC	CASSPLAGGPHEQFF
TRBD1	TRBV10-1	-	TRBJ1-4	TGCGCCAGCCGGTGTGGGACAGGGAAAGAAAAACTGTTTTTT	CASRCGTGKEKLFF
-	TRBV7-3	-	TRBJ2-3	TGTGCCAGCAGCACAGGGTTGGCAGATACGCAGTATTTT	CASSTGLADTQYF
TRBD1	TRBV6-1	-	TRBJ1-2	TGTGCCAGCAGTGAAGGACAGGGCACTAATCTAGGCTATGGCTACACCTTC	CASSEGQGTNLGYGYTF
TRBD1	TRBV5-1	-	TRBJ2-5	TGCGCCAGCAGCTTGGGCCCCGGGACAGGGGGCCAGACCCAGTACTTC	CASSLGPGTGGQTQYF
TRBD1	TRBV7-9	few	TRBJ1-4	TGTGCCAGCAGCTTGGGACAGGGGAGAGCAACTAATGAAAAACTGTTTTTT	CASSLGQGRATNEKLFF
TRBD2	TRBV5-1	-	TRBJ2-3	TGCGCCAGCAGCCCCGGGACTAGCGGGCGCACAGATACGCAGTATTTT	CASSPGTSGRTDTQYF
TRBD2	TRBV7-9	-	TRBJ2-1	TGTGCCAGCAGCCCCTCCGGGCGGGGGGGCAGGAATGAGCAGTTCTTC	CASSPSGRGGRNEQFF
-	TRBV18	once	TRBJ2-7	TGTGCCAGCTCACCACCGTCTCGAGAGACCTACGAGCAGTACTTC	CASSPPSRETYEQYF
-	TRBV19	-	TRBJ2-1	TGTGCCAGTACCATCAGCGACGCCCCCTACAATGAGCAGTTCTTC	CASTISDAPYNEQFF
TRBD2	TRBV19	-	TRBJ2-7	TGTGCCAGTAGTATGACTAGCGGGATTGACGAGCAGTACTTC	CASSMTSGIDEQYF
TRBD1	TRBV11-1	-	TRBJ1-1	TGTGCCAGCAGCGGAACAGGGGGCACTGAAGCTTTCTTT	CASSGTGGTEAFF
TRBD2	TRBV7-2	-	TRBJ2-1	TGTGCCAGCAGCTTAATAGCGGGGGGGATCTATGAGCAGTTCTTC	CASSLIAGGIYEQFF
-	TRBV5-1	-	TRBJ2-5	TGCGCCAGCAGCTTGTCGCCCAGGCTTCAAGAGACCCAGTACTTC	CASSLSPRLQETQYF
TRBD1	TRBV19	-	TRBJ1-2	TGTGCCAGTAGTATCAACAGGGGTGGCTATGGCTACACCTTC	CASSINRGGYGYTF
-	TRBV30	-	TRBJ1-5	TGTGCCTGGAGTCAACAGGGTGTTCAGCCCCAGCATTTT	CAWSQQGVQPQHF
TRBD1	TRBV10-3	-	TRBJ2-1	TGTGCCATCAGTGGGGGACAGGTGGGCAATGAGCAGTTCTTC	CAISGGQVGNEQFF
-	TRBV15	-	TRBJ1-6	TGTGCCACCAGCAGAGTCAGGTACCCAGATTCACCCCTCCACTTT	CATSRVRYPDSPLHF
TRBD1	TRBV30	-	TRBJ2-2	TGTGCCTGGAGTGTACGGACAGGGGTTGTGGCCGGGGAGCTGTTTTTT	CAWSVRTGVVAGELFF
-	TRBV5-4	-	TRBJ2-7	TGTGCCAGCAGCCTGAACGGCGAGCAGTACTTC	CASSLNGEQYF
-	TRBV5-5	-	TRBJ1-3	TGTGCCAGCAGCGGCGGACAGTTAGTTCCTGGAAACACCATATATTTT	CASSGGQLVPGNTIYF
TRBD2	TRBV10-1	-	TRBJ2-7	TGCGCCAGCAGTCTTAGCGGGGTGGTTAACGAGCAGTACTTC	CASSLSGVVNEQYF
-	TRBV5-1	few	TRBJ1-5	TGCGCCAGCAGACCCGACGGGATTAGCAATCAGCCCCAGCATTTT	CASRPDGISNQPQHF
-	TRBV10-3	-	TRBJ2-3	TGTGCCATCGGCATTCAGGGTACAGATACGCAGTATTTT	CAIGIQGTDTQYF
TRBD1	TRBV7-2	-	TRBJ2-5	TGTGCCAGCAGCTCCTTCCGGGACAGGGAGACCCAGTACTTC	CASSSFRDRETQYF
TRBD2	TRBV5-1	-	TRBJ2-3	TGCGCCAGCCAACCCCTTAGTGGGAGGGCTGGGGATACGCAGTATTTT	CASQPLSGRAGDTQYF
-	TRBV21-1	-	TRBJ1-6	TGTGCCAGCAGCAAAGGTGGGGGAGGGTTCCATAATTCACCCCTCCACTTT	CASSKGGGGFHNSPLHF
-	TRBV6-5	-	TRBJ1-2	TGTGCCAGCAGTTATAGCGGGGGAGGCTACACCTTC	CASSYSGGGYTF
-	TRBV29-1	-	TRBJ2-3	TGCAGCGTTGAGCCAGACTCCGCTAGCACAGATACGCAGTATTTT	CSVEPDSASTDTQYF
TRBD1	TRBV6-1	-	TRBJ1-1	TGTGCCAGCAGCCTACAGGGGGATAGGACTGAAGCTTTCTTT	CASSLQGDRTEAFF